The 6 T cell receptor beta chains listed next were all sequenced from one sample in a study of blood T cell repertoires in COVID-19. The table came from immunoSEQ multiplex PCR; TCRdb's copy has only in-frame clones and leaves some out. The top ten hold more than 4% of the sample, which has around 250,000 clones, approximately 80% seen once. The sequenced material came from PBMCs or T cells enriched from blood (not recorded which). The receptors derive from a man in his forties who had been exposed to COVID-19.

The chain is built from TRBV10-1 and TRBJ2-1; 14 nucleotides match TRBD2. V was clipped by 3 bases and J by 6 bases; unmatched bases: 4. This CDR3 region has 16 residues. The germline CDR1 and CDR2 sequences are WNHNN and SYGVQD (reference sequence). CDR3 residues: CASSDAGTSGSNEQFF. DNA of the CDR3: TGCGCCAGCAGTGACGCAGGGACTAGCGGGAGCAATGAGCAGTTCTTC.

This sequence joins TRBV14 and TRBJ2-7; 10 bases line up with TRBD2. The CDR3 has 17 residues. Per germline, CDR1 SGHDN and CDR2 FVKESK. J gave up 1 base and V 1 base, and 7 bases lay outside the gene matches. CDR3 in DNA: TGTGCCAGCAGCCAAGGAGGGGTAGCGGGAGGTTCCTACGAGCAGTACTTC. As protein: CASSQGGVAGGSYEQYF.

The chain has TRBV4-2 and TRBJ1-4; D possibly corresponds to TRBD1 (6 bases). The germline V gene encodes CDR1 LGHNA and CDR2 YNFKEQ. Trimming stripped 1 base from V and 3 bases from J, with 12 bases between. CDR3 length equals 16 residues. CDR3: CASSQGGPGPNEKLFF. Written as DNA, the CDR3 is TGTGCCAGCAGCCAAGGGGGGCCAGGGCCTAATGAAAAACTGTTTTTT.

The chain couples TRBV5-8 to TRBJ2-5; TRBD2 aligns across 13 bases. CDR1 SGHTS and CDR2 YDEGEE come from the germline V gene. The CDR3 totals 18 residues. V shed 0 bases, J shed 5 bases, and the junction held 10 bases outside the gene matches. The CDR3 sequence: CASSLASLAGGLLETQYF. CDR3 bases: TGTGCCAGCAGCTTGGCGTCACTAGCGGGAGGGCTTCTGGAGACCCAGTACTTC.

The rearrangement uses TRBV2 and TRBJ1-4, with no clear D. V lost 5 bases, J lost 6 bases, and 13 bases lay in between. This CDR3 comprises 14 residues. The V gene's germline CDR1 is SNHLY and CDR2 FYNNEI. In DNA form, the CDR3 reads TGTGCCAGCAGTCGAATGAGGGAGGATGAAAAACTGTTTTTT. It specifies CASSRMREDEKLFF.

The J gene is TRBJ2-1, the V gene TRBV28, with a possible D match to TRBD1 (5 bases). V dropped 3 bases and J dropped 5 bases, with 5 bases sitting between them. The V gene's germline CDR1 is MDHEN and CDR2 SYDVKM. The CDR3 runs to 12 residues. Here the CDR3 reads CASSFRDNEQFF. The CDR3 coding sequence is TGTGCCAGCAGTTTCAGGGACAATGAGCAGTTCTTC.